The TCR beta chain described here comes from a study of pediatric ulcerative colitis. Broader study findings: Total lymphocyte DNA, not sorted subsets, was the template. Acute severe colitis showed lower rectal diversity from clonal expansions. Substantially fewer templates came from a couple of patients' blood samples.

V lost 4 bases, J lost 0 bases, and 14 bases lay in between. Germline-derived CDR1 and CDR2 are SGHDT and YYEEEE. CDR3 size: 16 residues. Using immunoSEQ multiplex PCR, the repertoire was profiled, and TCRdb retains in-frame clones only, with some absent. The table lists around 64,000 clones, approximately 87% of them singletons. With respect to this clone: Its antigen is not identified.

The specimen sequenced was blood. The TCR sequence derives from a boy under 18 with severe ulcerative colitis. The rearrangement links TRBV5-6 to TRBJ1-3, with D possibly TRBD1 on 5 matching bases. CDR3 nucleotide sequence: TGTGCCAGCAGCGTCGGGACCGGGTACTCTGGAAACACCATATATTTT. Translation: CASSVGTGYSGNTIYF. The complete variable domain, with remaining parts taken from reference TRBV5-6 and TRBJ1-3, reads DAGVTQSPTHLIKTRGQQVTLRCSPKSGHDTVSWYQQALGQGPQFIFQYYEEEERQRGNFPDRFSGHQFPNYSSELNVNALLLGDSALYLCASSVGTGYSGNTIYFGEGSWLTVV.